This TCR beta chain was captured by sequencing in a study of early T cells in non-severe SARS-CoV-2 infection. The V end was cut by 5 bases, the J end by 5 bases, with 9 bases between. This CDR3 comprises 11 residues. Germline CDR1 reads DFQATT; CDR2 reads SNEGSKA (reference sequence). Individual cDNA molecules were tagged with unique molecular identifiers, the study reported. In TCRdb, the 5' RACE reads were re-called with MiXCR into one record per CDR3 protein. The sample contains about 62,000 distinct CDR3 sequences, approximately 9.3% of which appear only once. This clonotype appeared many times. The sequence was collected from an adult who was a healthcare worker with PCR-confirmed SARS-CoV-2 infection or an uninfected control (not recorded which). The genes are TRBV20-1 and TRBJ1-1, with D unresolved. The sample was whole blood. The CDR3, as DNA: TGCAGTGCTGTTCGGGGTACTGAAGCTTTCTTT. It translates to CSAVRGTEAFF.